The 15 T cell receptor beta chains presented below share a single source sample, sequenced in a study of beta chain features in type 1 diabetes. Whole-study findings and limits: Researchers report that Type 1 diabetes patients had moderately but significantly shorter TCRB CDR3s across all four CD4+ subsets.

The authors reverse transcribed all of the isolated RNA, so sequencing captured expressed TCRB transcripts. Only in-frame clones appear in the TCRdb table, and some are missing; sequencing was by immunoSEQ multiplex PCR. The sample lists over 200,000 clones; 11% were seen once. These receptors lack a known antigen. Sequenced material: naive CD4+ T cells from blood. These receptors were collected from a young man with type 1 diabetes.

CDR3 loop: CASSFRGQGLTDTQYF. In DNA form, the CDR3 reads TGTGCCAGCAGTTTTCGAGGACAGGGCCTCACAGATACGCAGTATTTT. The genes are TRBV28 and TRBJ2-3; 8 bases line up with TRBD1. CDR3 length: 16 residues. Unmatched junction bases numbered 7, after V lost 3 bases and J lost 2 bases. Germline-derived CDR1 and CDR2 are MDHEN and SYDVKM.

This clone was detected a few times. This chain uses TRBV7-2 with TRBJ1-5; the D is unclear. This CDR3 spans 15 amino acids. V lost 4 bases to trimming and J lost 0 bases, with 10 bases between them. Germline V gene lookup returns CDR1 SGHTA and CDR2 FQGNSA. The CDR3 loop reads CASSSGSVSNQPQHF. The CDR3 nucleotides read TGTGCCAGCAGCTCGGGGTCGGTTAGCAATCAGCCCCAGCATTTT.

V is TRBV28 and J is TRBJ2-5; the match to TRBD2 covers 8 bases. Germline V gives CDR1 MDHEN, CDR2 SYDVKM. There are 12 residues in the CDR3. J gave up 4 bases and V 8 bases, and 3 bases lay outside the gene matches. The CDR3 region has the DNA TGTGCCAGCGGACTAGCTGGAGAGACCCAGTACTTC. This encodes CASGLAGETQYF.

V gene TRBV6-4 combines with J gene TRBJ1-6; D is uncertain. V dropped 6 bases and J dropped 9 bases, with 15 bases sitting between them. The CDR3 runs 14 residues. In germline, CDR1 is MRHNA, CDR2 SNTAGT. The CDR3 DNA is TGTGCCAGCAGGACGGGGAGGGCTGGTTCACCCCTCCACTTT. Translated, it gives CASRTGRAGSPLHF.

This clone was counted only a few times. The CDR3 DNA reads as TGTGCCAGCAACAGGGGGTCCGCCTACGAGCAGTACTTC. Translation: CASNRGSAYEQYF. This chain uses TRBV28 with TRBJ2-7; 8 bases are shared with TRBD1. Trimming cost V 7 bases and J 2 bases; bases outside gene matches: 4. Germline lookup yields CDR1 MDHEN and CDR2 SYDVKM. CDR3 size: 13 residues.

This clone was detected only a few times. The V and J genes are TRBV5-6 and TRBJ2-1; 10 bases align to TRBD2. Losses at the gene ends were 7 bases for V and 2 bases for J; bases not matched to a gene: 9. Germline V gene sequence: CDR1 SGHDT, CDR2 YYEEEE. This CDR3 is built from 16 residues. The DNA of the CDR3 is TGTGCCAGCTTTTTACTAGCGGGGTCTACCTACAATGAGCAGTTCTTC. The encoded protein is CASFLLAGSTYNEQFF.

A few counts support this clone. The chain links TRBV14 to TRBJ2-1; D is possibly TRBD2 (5 bases). The germline gives CDR1 SGHDN, CDR2 FVKESK. The germline V and J ends were trimmed by 3 bases and 0 bases, with 15 bases remaining between them. The CDR3 consists of 17 residues. CDR3 protein: CASSHHRTLISYNEQFF. The CDR3 nucleotides read TGTGCCAGCAGCCATCACCGGACTTTAATCTCCTACAATGAGCAGTTCTTC. Using reference TRBV14 and TRBJ2-1 for the parts outside the CDR3, the full variable domain is EAGVTQFPSHSVIEKGQTVTLRCDPISGHDNLYWYRRVMGKEIKFLLHFVKESKQDESGMPNNRFLAERTGGTYSTLKVQPAELEDSGVYFCASSHHRTLISYNEQFFGPGTRLTVL.

This rearrangement joins TRBV18 to TRBJ1-2, with 7 nucleotides matching TRBD1. The CDR3 is 14 residues long. CDR1 KGHSH and CDR2 LQKENI come from the germline V gene. Trimming took 6 bases from V and 3 from J; bases not matched to a gene: 7. Here the CDR3 DNA reads TGTGCCAGCTCCTTGACAGGGAGCGACTATGGCTACACCTTC. This gives the protein CASSLTGSDYGYTF.

This clone appeared a few times. The chain employs TRBV6-1 and TRBJ1-6, with D tentatively TRBD1 (5 bases). Trimming pared 3 bases from V and 9 bases from J, leaving 12 bases between. The CDR3 covers 14 residues. The germline gives CDR1 MNHNS, CDR2 SASEGT. The DNA of the CDR3 is TGTGCCAGCAGTGAGCGGGACCCGGGTTCACCCCTCCACTTT. Protein sequence: CASSERDPGSPLHF.

This rearrangement joins TRBV28 to TRBJ2-7; TRBD1 matches 9 bases. CDR1 is MDHEN and CDR2 is SYDVKM in the germline V gene. This CDR3 comprises 15 residues. V dropped 6 bases and J dropped 2; count of bases not matched to a gene: 8. The CDR3 DNA is TGTGCCAGCAGCCAAACCGGGACAGGGACCTACGAGCAGTACTTC. Translated, it gives CASSQTGTGTYEQYF.

The V call is TRBV18, the J call TRBJ2-1, with D possibly TRBD1 on 5 matching bases. The CDR3 contains 15 residues. In germline, CDR1 is KGHSH, CDR2 LQKENI. V lost 3 bases and J lost 0, with 9 bases in between. Written as DNA, the CDR3 is TGTGCCAGCTCACCCCTGGACACCTCCTACAATGAGCAGTTCTTC. Translated: CASSPLDTSYNEQFF.

This clone was found a few times. V and J are TRBV6-1 and TRBJ2-7; D might be TRBD2 (6 bases). CDR1 and CDR2 (germline): MNHNS, SASEGT. Trimming removed 7 bases from V and 4 bases from J, with 14 bases in between. The CDR3 is 13 residues long. The CDR3 loop reads CASKREALYEQYF. CDR3 bases: TGTGCCAGCAAAAGGGAGGCCCTTTACGAGCAGTACTTC.

Notes on this clone: Different DNA sequences within this sample yield the same CDR3. V and J are TRBV5-1 and TRBJ2-3; perhaps TRBD1 as D (5 bases). V was clipped by 0 bases and J by 3 bases, with 8 bases between them. CDR1 and CDR2 (germline): SGHRS, YFSETQ. The CDR3 sequence is 14 residues long. As DNA, the CDR3 is TGCGCCAGCAGCTTGGGACAGACTACAGATACGCAGTATTTT. Amino acid sequence: CASSLGQTTDTQYF.

The V call is TRBV2, the J call TRBJ1-2; 9 nucleotides agree with TRBD1. The CDR3 sequence is 12 residues long. J gave up 6 bases and V 6 bases, and 2 bases lay outside the gene matches. Germline CDR1 and CDR2: SNHLY and FYNNEI. The CDR3 spells CASSGQGNGYTF. The DNA of the CDR3 is TGTGCCAGCAGCGGACAGGGGAATGGCTACACCTTC.

This clone was seen only a few times. The J gene is TRBJ1-1, the V gene TRBV10-3; D unresolved. The V gene's germline CDR1 is ENHRY and CDR2 SYGVKD. Trimming shortened V by 2 bases and J by 1 base, and 11 bases separated the two germline ends. CDR3 size: 15 residues. The CDR3 sequence is CAISEGGAGNTEAFF. The CDR3, as DNA: TGTGCCATCAGTGAGGGAGGCGCCGGGAACACTGAAGCTTTCTTT.